A selection of T cell receptor beta chains follows, all from one sample in a study of cytomegalovirus exposure and HLA in healthy donors. Here immunoSEQ multiplex PCR was the method, and the copy in TCRdb shows in-frame clones only, minus some. The sample has about 210,000 clones, around 83% seen once. The sequenced sample was PBMCs. The receptor source for this set is a woman between 50 and 59 years old in good health and CMV-seropositive. Both conserved end residues are part of each CDR3. A D gene is named only where the DNA matches it firmly. Clone size is not always given. Where it is, it says once, few, many or a class for expanded clones.

clone size,CDR3 length,D gene,J gene,V gene,CDR3 DNA,CDR3 protein
.,15,TRBD1,TRBJ1-4,TRBV7-9,TGTGCCAGCAGGATAACGGGACAGAGAAATGAAAAACTGTTTTTT,CASRITGQRNEKLFF
.,15,TRBD1,TRBJ2-5,TRBV5-1,TGCGCCAGCAGCTCGGGACAGGGAGTAGTAGGGACCCAGTACTTC,CASSSGQGVVGTQYF
.,13,.,TRBJ2-2,TRBV6-5,TGTGCCATCTCCAGGGGGGCAACCGGGGAGCTGTTTTTT,CAISRGATGELFF
few,12,TRBD1,TRBJ2-2,TRBV7-9,TGTGCCAGCAGCATGGGACAGGGGGAGCTGTTTTTT,CASSMGQGELFF
.,14,TRBD1,TRBJ1-6,TRBV5-1,TGCGCCAGCAGCTCGGGAGGGGGCGACTCACCCCTCCACTTT,CASSSGGGDSPLHF
.,16,TRBD2,TRBJ2-7,TRBV5-1,TGCGCCAGCAGCTCAGCGGGATTGAGGTCCTCCTACGAGCAGTACTTC,CASSSAGLRSSYEQYF
.,15,.,TRBJ2-7,TRBV6-5,TGTGCCAGCAGTCCGAGGGGGAGGGGGGGACGAGAGCAGTACTTC,CASSPRGRGGREQYF
.,13,.,TRBJ1-2,TRBV6-5,TGTGCCAGCAGTTTCGGACAGTTCCATGGCTACACCTTC,CASSFGQFHGYTF
.,16,.,TRBJ2-3,TRBV7-9,TGTGCCAGCAGCTTAGGAGGGGGGGCCTCAAGCGATACGCAGTATTTT,CASSLGGGASSDTQYF
.,13,TRBD1,TRBJ1-5,TRBV25-1,TGTGCCAGCAGTCGACAGGGGGATCAGCCCCAGCATTTT,CASSRQGDQPQHF
.,16,TRBD1,TRBJ2-4,TRBV18,TGTGCCAGCTCACGGGGGACAGGGCAGGCCAAAAACATTCAGTACTTC,CASSRGTGQAKNIQYF
.,17,TRBD1,TRBJ2-5,TRBV2,TGTGCCAGCAGTGAAGGGTATGACAGGGCATTTGTGGAGACCCAGTACTTC,CASSEGYDRAFVETQYF
.,11,.,TRBJ1-3,TRBV19,TGTGCCAGTACACGGAGCGGGGTAATATATTTT,CASTRSGVIYF
.,15,TRBD1,TRBJ1-1,TRBV7-2,TGTGCCAGCAGAAATTCAGGGGGGATGAACACTGAAGCTTTCTTT,CASRNSGGMNTEAFF
.,15,TRBD1,TRBJ2-2,TRBV5-1,TGCGCCAGCAGCCCCCGGGACAGGGAGTCCGGGGAGCTGTTTTTT,CASSPRDRESGELFF
.,16,TRBD1,TRBJ1-2,TRBV7-2,TGTGCCAGCAGCCCATCCCGGGGACAGGGCGGGGATGGCTACACCTTC,CASSPSRGQGGDGYTF